One and the same sample provided the 8 T cell receptor beta chains below, sequenced in a study of OX40 agonist ivuxolimab in advanced cancers. Profiling relied on immunoSEQ multiplex PCR, and the TCRdb table lists in-frame clones only, not all of them. The table shows about 99,000 clones, with about 91% occurring only once. The source was CD4+ or CD8+ T cells sorted from blood, collected in a trial of the OX40 agonist ivuxolimab. The receptors originated from an adult with an advanced solid tumor such as melanoma, head and neck, liver or kidney cancer.

This rearrangement joins TRBV11-2 to TRBJ2-7, with TRBD2 matching 8 bases. The germline gives CDR1 SGHAT, CDR2 FQNNGV. The J segment lost 2 bases and the V segment lost 4 bases, leaving 7 bases of the junction unmatched. The CDR3 contains 15 residues. CDR3 sequence: CASSSRAGLAYEQYF. The DNA of the CDR3 is TGTGCCAGCAGCTCCCGTGCGGGACTAGCCTACGAGCAGTACTTC.

The chain joins TRBV6-5 to TRBJ2-1; TRBD1 agrees at 7 bases. Germline V gene data show CDR1 as MNHEY and CDR2 as SVGAGI. The ends lost 2 bases at V and 10 bases at J; junction bases unmatched: 5. The CDR3 spans 13 residues. CDR3 amino acids: CASSYVGGQEQFF. The CDR3 nucleotides are TGTGCCAGCAGTTACGTAGGGGGCCAGGAGCAGTTCTTC.

Here the CDR3 DNA reads TGTGCCAGCATTATGGGACAGGGGGGGAGGGATGAGCAGTTCTTC. Amino acid sequence: CASIMGQGGRDEQFF. The chain recombines TRBV6-1 with TRBJ2-1; 11 bases are a match to TRBD1. CDR3 length: 15 residues. V shed 7 bases and J 8 bases; nucleotides not matched to a gene: 10. Germline CDR1 and CDR2: MNHNS and SASEGT.

V is TRBV9 and J is TRBJ2-7, with 8 bases that match TRBD1. The germline V gene has CDR1 SGDLS and CDR2 YYNGEE. This CDR3 spans 14 amino acids. With 4 bases clipped from V and 4 bases from J, the junction kept 7 bases outside the gene matches. The chain's CDR3 is CASSPRTGTYEQYF. CDR3 bases: TGTGCCAGCAGCCCCCGGACAGGGACTTACGAGCAGTACTTC.

The gene calls are TRBV4-3 and TRBJ2-7; TRBD1 matches at 8 bases. J gave up 4 bases and V 2 bases, and 7 bases lay outside the gene matches. Germline V gene sequence: CDR1 LGHNA, CDR2 YSLEER. The CDR3 is 15 amino acids. CDR3: CASSQQTGQGYEQYF. The DNA of the CDR3 is TGCGCCAGCAGCCAACAAACTGGACAGGGTTACGAGCAGTACTTC.

This chain joins TRBV2 and TRBJ1-1, with 7 bases identical to TRBD1. The CDR3 totals 16 residues. With 6 bases clipped from V and 0 bases from J, the junction kept 10 bases outside the gene matches. Germline CDR1 reads SNHLY; CDR2 reads FYNNEI. The CDR3 spells CASSGWDRIMNTEAFF. CDR3 bases: TGTGCCAGCAGCGGATGGGACAGAATTATGAACACTGAAGCTTTCTTT.

This chain links TRBV5-1 with TRBJ2-1, with D tentatively TRBD2 (5 bases). V was cut by 1 base and J by 5 bases, with 13 bases left in between. Germline V gene data show CDR1 as SGHRS and CDR2 as YFSETQ. The CDR3 extends over 15 amino acids. The CDR3 coding sequence is TGCGCCAGCAGCTTGTATGCTAGCCGACACAATGAGCAGTTCTTC. Its translation: CASSLYASRHNEQFF. The full variable domain, with the rest looked up from reference TRBV5-1 and TRBJ2-1, is KAGVTQTPRYLIKTRGQQVTLSCSPISGHRSVSWYQQTPGQGLQFLFEYFSETQRNKGNFPGRFSGRQFSNSRSEMNVSTLELGDSALYLCASSLYASRHNEQFFGPGTRLTVL.

This clone was seen only once. The chain combines TRBV6-1 with TRBJ2-7, with TRBD2 identical over 8 bases. Germline CDR1 is MNHNS and CDR2 is SASEGT. The CDR3 consists of 14 residues. Trimming at V came to 7 bases and at J to 1 base, leaving 6 bases not matched to a gene. CDR3 coding DNA: TGTGCCAGCATCCTAACGGGGGGGTCCTACGAGCAGTACTTC. This encodes CASILTGGSYEQYF.